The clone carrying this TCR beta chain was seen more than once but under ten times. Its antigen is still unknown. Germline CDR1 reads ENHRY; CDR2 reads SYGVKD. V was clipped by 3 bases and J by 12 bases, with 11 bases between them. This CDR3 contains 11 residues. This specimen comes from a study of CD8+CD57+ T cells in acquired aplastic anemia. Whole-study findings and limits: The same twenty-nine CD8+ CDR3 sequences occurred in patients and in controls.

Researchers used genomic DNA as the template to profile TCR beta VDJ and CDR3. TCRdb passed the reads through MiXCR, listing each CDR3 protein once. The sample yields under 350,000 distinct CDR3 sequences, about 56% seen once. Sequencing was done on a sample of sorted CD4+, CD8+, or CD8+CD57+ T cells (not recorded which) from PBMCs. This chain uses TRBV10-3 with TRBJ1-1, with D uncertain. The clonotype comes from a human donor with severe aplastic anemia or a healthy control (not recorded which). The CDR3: CAISDSKETFF. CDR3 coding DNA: TGTGCCATCAGTGATTCGAAAGAGACTTTCTTT.